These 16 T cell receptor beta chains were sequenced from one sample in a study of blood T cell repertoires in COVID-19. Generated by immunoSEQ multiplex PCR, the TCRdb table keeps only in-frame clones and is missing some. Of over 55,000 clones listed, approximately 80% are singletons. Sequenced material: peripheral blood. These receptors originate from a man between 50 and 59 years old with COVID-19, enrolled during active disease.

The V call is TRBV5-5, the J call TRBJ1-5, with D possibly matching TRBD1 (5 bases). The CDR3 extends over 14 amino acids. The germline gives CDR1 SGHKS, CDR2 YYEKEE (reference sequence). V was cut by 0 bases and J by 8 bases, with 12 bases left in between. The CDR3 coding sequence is TGTGCCAGCAGCTTGGAAGGAGGGACCAAGCCCCAGCATTTT. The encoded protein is CASSLEGGTKPQHF.

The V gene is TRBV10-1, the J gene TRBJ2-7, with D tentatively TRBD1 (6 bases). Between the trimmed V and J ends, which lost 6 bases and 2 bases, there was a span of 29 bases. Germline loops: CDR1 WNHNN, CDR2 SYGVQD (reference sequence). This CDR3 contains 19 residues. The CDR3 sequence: CASRVGLGQTCFETYEQYF. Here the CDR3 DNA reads TGCGCCAGCAGGGTTGGGTTAGGACAGACTTGCTTCGAAACCTACGAGCAGTACTTC.

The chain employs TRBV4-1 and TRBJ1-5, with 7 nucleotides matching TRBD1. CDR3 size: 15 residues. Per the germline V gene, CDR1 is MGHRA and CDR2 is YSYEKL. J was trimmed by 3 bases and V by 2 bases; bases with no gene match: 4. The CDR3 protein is CASSQQQGPNQPQHF. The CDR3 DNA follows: TGCGCCAGCAGCCAACAACAGGGGCCCAATCAGCCCCAGCATTTT.

CDR3 sequence reads: CASATREGNQPQHF. The CDR3 DNA sequence: TGTGCCAGTGCCACTAGGGAGGGCAATCAGCCCCAGCATTTT. The V gene is TRBV6-5, the J gene TRBJ1-5; D gene unclear. This CDR3 spans 14 amino acids. The germline V and J ends were trimmed by 9 bases and 2 bases, with 14 bases remaining between them. The V gene's germline CDR1 is MNHEY and CDR2 SVGAGI.

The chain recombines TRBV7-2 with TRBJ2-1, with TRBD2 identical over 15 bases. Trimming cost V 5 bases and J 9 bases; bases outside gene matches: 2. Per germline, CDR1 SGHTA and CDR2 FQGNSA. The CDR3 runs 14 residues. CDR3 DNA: TGTGCCAGCAGCCCGGGACTAGCGGGAGGTGAGCAGTTCTTC. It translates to CASSPGLAGGEQFF.

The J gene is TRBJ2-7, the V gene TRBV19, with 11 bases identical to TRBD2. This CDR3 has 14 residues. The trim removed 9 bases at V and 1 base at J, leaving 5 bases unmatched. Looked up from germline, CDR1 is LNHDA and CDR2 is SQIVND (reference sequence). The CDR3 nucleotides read TGTGCCAGCAATAGCGGGAGGGGGTCCTACGAGCAGTACTTC. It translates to CASNSGRGSYEQYF.

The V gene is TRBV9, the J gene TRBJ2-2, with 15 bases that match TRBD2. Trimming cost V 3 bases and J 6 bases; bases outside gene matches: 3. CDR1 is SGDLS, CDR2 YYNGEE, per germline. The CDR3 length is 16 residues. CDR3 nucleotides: TGTGCCAGCAGCGCAGGACTAGCGGGAGGGCCCGGGGAGCTGTTTTTT. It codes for CASSAGLAGGPGELFF.

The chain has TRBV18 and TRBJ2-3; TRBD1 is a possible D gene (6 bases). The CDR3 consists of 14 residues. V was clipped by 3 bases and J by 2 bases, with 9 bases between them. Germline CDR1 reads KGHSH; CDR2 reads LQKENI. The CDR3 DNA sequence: TGTGCCAGCTCACCGCGACAGGTCACAGATACGCAGTATTTT. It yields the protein CASSPRQVTDTQYF.

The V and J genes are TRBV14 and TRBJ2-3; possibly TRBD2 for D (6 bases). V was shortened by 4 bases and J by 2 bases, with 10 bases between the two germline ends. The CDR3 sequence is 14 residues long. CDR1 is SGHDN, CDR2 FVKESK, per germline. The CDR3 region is CASSPGLHTDTQYF. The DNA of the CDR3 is TGTGCCAGCAGCCCGGGACTTCACACAGATACGCAGTATTTT.

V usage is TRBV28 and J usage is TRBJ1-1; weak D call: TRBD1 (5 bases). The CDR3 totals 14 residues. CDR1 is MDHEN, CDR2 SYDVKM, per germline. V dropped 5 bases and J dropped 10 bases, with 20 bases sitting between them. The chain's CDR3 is CASSTRGGGGRAFF. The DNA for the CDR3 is TGTGCCAGCAGTACCCGCGGCGGGGGAGGGAGAGCTTTCTTT.

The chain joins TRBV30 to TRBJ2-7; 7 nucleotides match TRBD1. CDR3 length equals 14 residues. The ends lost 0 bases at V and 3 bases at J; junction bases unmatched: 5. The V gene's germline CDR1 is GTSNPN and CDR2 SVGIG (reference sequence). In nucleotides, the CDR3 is TGTGCCTGGAGTGTACCCGGACAGGTCTACGAGCAGTACTTC. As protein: CAWSVPGQVYEQYF.

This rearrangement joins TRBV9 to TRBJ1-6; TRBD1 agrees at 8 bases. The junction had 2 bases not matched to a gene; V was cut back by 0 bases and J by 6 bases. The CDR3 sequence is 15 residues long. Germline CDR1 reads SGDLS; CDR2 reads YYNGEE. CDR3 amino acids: CASSVGQGANSPLHF. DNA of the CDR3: TGTGCCAGCAGCGTAGGGCAGGGGGCTAATTCACCCCTCCACTTT.

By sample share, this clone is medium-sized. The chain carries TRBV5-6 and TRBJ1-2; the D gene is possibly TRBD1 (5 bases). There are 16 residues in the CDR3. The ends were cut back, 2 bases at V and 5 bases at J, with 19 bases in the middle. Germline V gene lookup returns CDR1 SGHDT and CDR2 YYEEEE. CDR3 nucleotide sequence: TGTGCCAGCAGCTTTGGGGCTTTCCAAGCCTCTTATGGCTACACCTTC. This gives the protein CASSFGAFQASYGYTF.

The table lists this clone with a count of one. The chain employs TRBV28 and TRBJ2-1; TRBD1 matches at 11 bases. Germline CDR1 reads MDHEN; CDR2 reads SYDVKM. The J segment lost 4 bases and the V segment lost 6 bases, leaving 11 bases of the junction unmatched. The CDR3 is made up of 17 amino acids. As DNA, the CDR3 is TGTGCCAGCAGGCAAGATAGGGGACAGGGGGGATACAATGAGCAGTTCTTC. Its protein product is CASRQDRGQGGYNEQFF.

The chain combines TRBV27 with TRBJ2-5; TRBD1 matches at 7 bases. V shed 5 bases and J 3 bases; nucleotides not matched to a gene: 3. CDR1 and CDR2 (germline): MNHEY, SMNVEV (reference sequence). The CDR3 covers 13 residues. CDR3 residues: CASSPGTEETQYF. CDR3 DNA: TGTGCCAGCAGTCCTGGGACAGAAGAGACCCAGTACTTC.

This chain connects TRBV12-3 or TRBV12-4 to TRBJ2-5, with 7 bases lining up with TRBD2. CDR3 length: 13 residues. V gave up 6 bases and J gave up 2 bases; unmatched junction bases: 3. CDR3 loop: CASSASGQETQYF. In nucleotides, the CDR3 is TGTGCCAGCAGCGCTAGCGGACAAGAGACCCAGTACTTC.